A selection of T cell receptor beta chains follows, all from one sample in a study of control samples from healthy donors and cancer patients. The method was immunoSEQ multiplex PCR; TCRdb's version includes in-frame clones alone and lacks a portion of them. The sample lists tens of thousands of clones; over 75% were seen once. The source material was blood. Receptors originate from a woman aged 50 to 65 in good health. Each CDR3 is given with its conserved first and last residue. D genes are given only for firm matches. A clone size is listed for some rows: how often the clone was seen (once, few, many), or a class if it is expanded.

TRBV7-9,-,-,TRBJ1-4,CASSPLGANEKLFF,TGTGCCAGCAGCCCCTTGGGGGCTAATGAAAAACTGTTTTTT
TRBV18,TRBD1,-,TRBJ2-1,CASSPKDRASSYNEQFF,TGTGCCAGCTCACCGAAGGACAGGGCAAGCTCCTACAATGAGCAGTTCTTC
TRBV3-1/TRBV3-2,-,once,TRBJ2-4,CASSQGQGWAKNIQYF,TGTGCCAGCAGCCAAGGTCAGGGGTGGGCCAAAAACATTCAGTACTTC
TRBV7-2,-,once,TRBJ1-6,CASSSVYNSPLHF,TGTGCCAGCAGCTCCGTTTATAATTCACCCCTCCACTTT
TRBV7-8,-,-,TRBJ1-3,CASSLRGYSGNTIYF,TGTGCCAGCAGCTTGAGGGGCTACTCTGGAAACACCATATATTTT
TRBV2,-,-,TRBJ2-3,CASIDSLDWVTQSDTQYF,TGTGCCAGCATCGACTCACTAGATTGGGTCACGCAGTCGGATACGCAGTATTTT
TRBV6-5,TRBD2,-,TRBJ2-1,CASLEAGGTYNEQFF,TGTGCCAGCCTGGAAGCGGGAGGGACCTACAATGAGCAGTTCTTC
TRBV9,TRBD2,-,TRBJ2-1,CASSVRPGTSVRNEQFF,TGTGCCAGCAGCGTCCGTCCCGGGACTAGCGTGCGCAATGAGCAGTTCTTC
TRBV29-1,TRBD1,-,TRBJ1-4,CSAAGGLGEKLFF,TGCAGCGCTGCAGGGGGCTTAGGTGAAAAACTGTTTTTT
TRBV27,TRBD1,-,TRBJ2-2,CASSLGGWTGVGAGELFF,TGTGCCAGCAGTTTAGGCGGCTGGACAGGGGTAGGGGCCGGGGAGCTGTTTTTT
TRBV27,-,-,TRBJ2-1,CASSSHRDNEQFF,TGTGCCAGCAGTTCCCACCGGGACAATGAGCAGTTCTTC
TRBV5-5,-,once,TRBJ2-2,CASSWTEQNTGELFF,TGTGCCAGCAGCTGGACGGAGCAAAACACCGGGGAGCTGTTTTTT
TRBV18,-,-,TRBJ2-1,CLTGTHMDEQFF,TGTCTAACAGGGACCCATATGGATGAGCAGTTCTTC
TRBV9,TRBD2,-,TRBJ2-5,CASSPRGLALETQYF,TGTGCCAGCAGCCCCCGGGGACTAGCACTGGAGACCCAGTACTTC
TRBV18,-,-,TRBJ2-2,CASSPLRLDTGELFF,TGTGCCAGCTCACCACTCAGACTTGACACCGGGGAGCTGTTTTTT
TRBV11-2,-,few,TRBJ1-2,CASSSENYGYTF,TGTGCCAGCAGCTCAGAAAACTATGGCTACACCTTC
TRBV19,TRBD2,-,TRBJ2-1,CASSIDRGGARNEQFF,TGTGCCAGTAGTATAGATCGGGGGGGCGCGAGGAATGAGCAGTTCTTC
TRBV10-3,TRBD2,-,TRBJ2-7,CATRAGTSDLSQYF,TGTGCCACCCGGGCCGGGACTAGCGACCTGAGCCAGTACTTC
TRBV28,-,-,TRBJ1-6,CASRQGQPNSPLHF,TGTGCCAGCAGACAAGGACAGCCCAATTCACCCCTCCACTTT
TRBV28,-,few,TRBJ2-3,CASSLSLTDTQYF,TGTGCCAGCAGTTTATCTCTCACAGATACGCAGTATTTT
TRBV3-1/TRBV3-2,-,-,TRBJ2-2,CASSQGGTNTGELFF,TGTGCCAGCAGCCAAGGGGGGACGAACACCGGGGAGCTGTTTTTT
TRBV5-4,-,-,TRBJ1-1,CASSFGRDTEAFF,TGTGCCAGCAGCTTCGGTAGAGACACTGAAGCTTTCTTT
TRBV11-2,-,once,TRBJ1-1,CASSLGPQAFF,TGTGCCAGCAGCTTAGGTCCGCAGGCTTTCTTT
TRBV4-2,TRBD2,-,TRBJ2-1,CASSQEPGGRGGEQFF,TGTGCCAGCAGCCAAGAACCTGGCGGGAGGGGGGGGGAGCAGTTCTTC
TRBV10-2,-,-,TRBJ2-7,CASSEIRDTYEEQYF,TGCGCCAGCAGTGAAATCCGAGATACTTACGAGGAGCAGTACTTC
TRBV6-5,TRBD1,-,TRBJ2-7,CASARQGRYEQYF,TGTGCCAGCGCCAGACAGGGGAGGTACGAGCAGTACTTC
TRBV9,TRBD2,-,TRBJ2-3,CASSVEAGVRTDTQYF,TGTGCCAGCAGCGTAGAAGCGGGAGTACGAACAGATACGCAGTATTTT
TRBV7-9,-,-,TRBJ1-1,CAPGDPAAFF,TGTGCACCGGGAGACCCCGCGGCTTTCTTT
TRBV30,-,-,TRBJ1-1,CVIGTYEAFF,TGTGTGATAGGGACATACGAAGCTTTCTTT
TRBV28,TRBD1,-,TRBJ1-5,CASSWTGGILQPQHF,TGTGCCAGCAGCTGGACAGGGGGGATCCTACAGCCCCAGCATTTT
TRBV27,-,once,TRBJ2-7,CASSLLSSGGGYEQYF,TGTGCCAGCAGTTTATTGAGCAGCGGAGGCGGGTACGAGCAGTACTTC
TRBV7-3,-,few,TRBJ2-3,CASSLALTSDTQYF,TGTGCCAGCAGCTTAGCGCTTACCTCAGATACGCAGTATTTT
TRBV19,-,once,TRBJ2-7,CASSIRDSSYEQYF,TGTGCCAGTAGTATTCGCGACAGCTCCTACGAGCAGTACTTC
TRBV5-1,TRBD1,few,TRBJ1-4,CASSLVPGTAREKLFF,TGCGCCAGCAGCTTGGTACCCGGGACAGCCCGAGAAAAACTGTTTTTT
TRBV5-6,-,-,TRBJ1-3,CASSLTPRNTIYF,TGTGCCAGCAGCTTAACCCCTCGAAACACCATATATTTT
TRBV11-2,-,-,TRBJ1-1,CASSLGRGLKAFF,TGTGCCAGCAGCTTAGGGCGGGGGTTAAAAGCTTTCTTT
TRBV27,TRBD1,few,TRBJ2-7,CASSPPGQSSYEQYF,TGTGCCAGCAGTCCTCCGGGACAGAGCTCCTACGAGCAGTACTTC
TRBV3-1/TRBV3-2,-,-,TRBJ1-1,CASSLQGMNTEAFF,TGTGCCAGCAGCCTCCAGGGTATGAACACTGAAGCTTTCTTT
TRBV7-6,TRBD1,-,TRBJ1-2,CASSATGGDGYTF,TGTGCCAGCAGCGCGACAGGGGGTGATGGCTACACCTTC
TRBV24-1,TRBD2,-,TRBJ2-5,CATSARPGLADQETQYF,TGTGCCACCAGTGCCCGACCGGGACTAGCGGACCAAGAGACCCAGTACTTC
TRBV30,TRBD1,-,TRBJ1-4,CAWQGQGLEEKLFF,TGTGCCTGGCAGGGACAGGGCCTGGAAGAAAAACTGTTTTTT
TRBV30,-,-,TRBJ1-2,CAWRSYAGYTF,TGTGCCTGGAGAAGTTATGCTGGCTACACCTTC
TRBV19,-,-,TRBJ1-4,CASTLNGEKLFF,TGTGCCAGTACCTTGAACGGGGAAAAACTGTTTTTT
TRBV18,-,-,TRBJ2-5,CASSGLETQYF,TGTGCCAGCTCCGGGTTAGAGACCCAGTACTTC
TRBV19,TRBD2,-,TRBJ2-3,CASRGLAGETDTQYF,TGTGCCAGTAGGGGACTAGCGGGAGAAACAGATACGCAGTATTTT
TRBV20-1,-,-,TRBJ2-5,CSARNQYF,TGCAGTGCTAGAAACCAGTACTTC
TRBV19,TRBD1,-,TRBJ2-2,CASSRDSKDAGELFF,TGTGCCAGTAGTAGGGACAGCAAGGACGCCGGGGAGCTGTTTTTT
TRBV19,TRBD1,-,TRBJ1-5,CASSPGGTGNQPQHF,TGTGCCAGTAGTCCAGGGGGTACTGGCAATCAGCCCCAGCATTTT
TRBV5-6,-,-,TRBJ1-1,CASSFGRLNTEAFF,TGTGCCAGCAGCTTTGGGAGATTAAACACTGAAGCTTTCTTT
TRBV6-4,-,few,TRBJ2-3,CASSAGVLDTQYF,TGTGCCAGCAGTGCAGGGGTCTTGGATACGCAGTATTTT
TRBV19,-,few,TRBJ1-3,CASSTLAALSGNTIYF,TGTGCCAGTAGTACACTTGCGGCACTCTCTGGAAACACCATATATTTT
TRBV5-1,TRBD2,-,TRBJ2-3,CASSLVVSGSSDTQYF,TGCGCCAGCAGCTTGGTAGTTAGCGGGAGTTCAGATACGCAGTATTTT